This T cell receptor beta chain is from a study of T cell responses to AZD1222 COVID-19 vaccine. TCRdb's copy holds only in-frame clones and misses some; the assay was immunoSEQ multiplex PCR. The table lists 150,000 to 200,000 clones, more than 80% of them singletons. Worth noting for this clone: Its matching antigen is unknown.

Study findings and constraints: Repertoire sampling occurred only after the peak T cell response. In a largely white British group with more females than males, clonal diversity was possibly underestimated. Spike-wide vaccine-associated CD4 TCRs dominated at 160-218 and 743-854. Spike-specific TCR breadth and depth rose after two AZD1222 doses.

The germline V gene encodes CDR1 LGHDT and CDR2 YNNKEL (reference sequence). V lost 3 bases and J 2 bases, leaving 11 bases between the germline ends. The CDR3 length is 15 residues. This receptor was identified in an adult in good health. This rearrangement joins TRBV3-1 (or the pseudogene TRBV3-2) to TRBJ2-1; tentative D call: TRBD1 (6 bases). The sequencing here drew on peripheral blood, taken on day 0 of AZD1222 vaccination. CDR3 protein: CASSQLRGTYNEQFF. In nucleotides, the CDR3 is TGTGCCAGCAGCCAGCTCAGGGGTACCTACAATGAGCAGTTCTTC.